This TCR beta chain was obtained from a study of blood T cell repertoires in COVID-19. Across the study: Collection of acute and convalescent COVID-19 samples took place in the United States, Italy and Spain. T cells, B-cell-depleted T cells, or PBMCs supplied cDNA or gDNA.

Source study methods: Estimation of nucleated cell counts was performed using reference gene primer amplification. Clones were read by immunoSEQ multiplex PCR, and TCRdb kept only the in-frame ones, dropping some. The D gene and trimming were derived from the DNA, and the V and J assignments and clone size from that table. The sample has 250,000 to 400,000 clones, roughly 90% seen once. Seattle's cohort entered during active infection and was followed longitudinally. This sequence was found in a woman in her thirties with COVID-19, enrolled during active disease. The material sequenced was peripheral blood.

DNA for the CDR3: TGCGCCAGCAGCTTCAGGCGGGAGTCCCCTACGCAGTATTTT. Residues: CASSFRRESPTQYF. V and J are TRBV5-1 and TRBJ2-3; TRBD2 aligns across 7 bases. The germline V gene has CDR1 SGHRS and CDR2 YFSETQ. J was trimmed by 8 bases and V by 2 bases; bases with no gene match: 8. The CDR3 contains 14 residues.